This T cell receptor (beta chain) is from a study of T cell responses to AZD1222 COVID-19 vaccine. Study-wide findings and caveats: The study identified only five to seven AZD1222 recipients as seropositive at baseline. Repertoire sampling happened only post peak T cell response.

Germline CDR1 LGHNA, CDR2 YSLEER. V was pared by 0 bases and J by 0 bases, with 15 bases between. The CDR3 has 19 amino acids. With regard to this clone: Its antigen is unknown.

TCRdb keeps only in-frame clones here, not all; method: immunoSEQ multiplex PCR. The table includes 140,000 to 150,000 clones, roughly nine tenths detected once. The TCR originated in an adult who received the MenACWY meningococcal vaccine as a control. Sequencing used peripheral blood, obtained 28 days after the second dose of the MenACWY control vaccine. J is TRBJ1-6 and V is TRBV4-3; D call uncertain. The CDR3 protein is CASSQDLELLSSYNSPLHF. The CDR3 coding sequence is TGCGCCAGCAGCCAAGACCTTGAACTCTTGAGCTCCTATAATTCACCCCTCCACTTT.